This T cell receptor (beta chain) was identified in a study of T cell changes during pregnancy in multiple sclerosis. This CDR3 has 12 residues. V gave up 10 bases and J gave up 8 bases, with 17 bases separating them. CDR1 and CDR2 (germline): MNHEY, SVGAGI. This clone was detected only a few times. Using immunoSEQ multiplex PCR, the repertoire was profiled, and TCRdb retains in-frame clones only, with some absent. The table lists 65,000 to 95,000 clones, around 89% of them singletons. The sequenced sample was peripheral blood, obtained before pregnancy. The receptor was isolated from a female donor with multiple sclerosis, enrolled in a pregnancy study. This rearrangement joins TRBV6-5 to TRBJ1-2; D is unclear. The CDR3 coding sequence is TGTGCCACCCAGGAGGGAGGGTACGGCTACACCTTC. This translates into CATQEGGYGYTF.